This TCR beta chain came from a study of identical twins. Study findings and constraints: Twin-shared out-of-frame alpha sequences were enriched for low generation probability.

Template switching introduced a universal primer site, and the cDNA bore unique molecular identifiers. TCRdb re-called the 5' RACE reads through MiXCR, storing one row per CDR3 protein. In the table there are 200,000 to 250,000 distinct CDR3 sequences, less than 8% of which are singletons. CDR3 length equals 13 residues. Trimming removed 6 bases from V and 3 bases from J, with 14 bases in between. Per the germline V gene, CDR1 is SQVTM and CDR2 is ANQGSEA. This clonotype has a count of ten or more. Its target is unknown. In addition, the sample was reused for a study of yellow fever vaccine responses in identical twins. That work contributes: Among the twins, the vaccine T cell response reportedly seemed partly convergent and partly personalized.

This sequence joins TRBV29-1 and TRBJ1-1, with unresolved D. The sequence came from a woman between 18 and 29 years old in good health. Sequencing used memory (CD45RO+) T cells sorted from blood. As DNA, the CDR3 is TGCAGCGTCCGGCAAGGAGAATACACTGAAGCTTTCTTT. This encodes CSVRQGEYTEAFF.